Sequencing of this T cell receptor beta chain was carried out in a study of blood T cell repertoires in COVID-19. This clone appeared once. The repertoire was sequenced with immunoSEQ multiplex PCR; TCRdb's copy has only in-frame clones and lacks some. The sample has 300,000 to 450,000 clones, over 75% seen once. The V gene's germline CDR1 is MGHRA and CDR2 YSYEKL. The germline V and J ends were trimmed by 4 bases and 1 base, with 7 bases remaining between them. The CDR3 length is 13 residues. The sequencing input was PBMCs or T cells enriched from blood (not recorded which). This sequence joins TRBV4-1 and TRBJ1-1; D not resolved. The TCR was taken from a man in his forties in a cohort exposed to, infected with or recovered from COVID-19 (not recorded which). For the CDR3, the DNA is TGCGCCAGCAGCCCCCCATCGAACACTGAAGCTTTCTTT. This encodes CASSPPSNTEAFF.